This paragraph reports one T cell receptor (beta chain). What it recognizes is unknown. Each CDR3 protein gets one entry after TCRdb re-called the 5' RACE reads with MiXCR. The data contain about 530,000 distinct CDR3 sequences, 20% to 25% of them singletons. The data were taken from a study of identical twins. Findings and limits, study-wide: Cord blood beta clonotypes present at high abundance carried fewer insertions; no such pattern appeared in memory repertoires. Among out-of-frame alpha sequences shared by twins, low generation probability occurred in excess. The authors noted that invariant MAIT and iNKT cells could partly confound zero-insertion analyses.

The CDR3 is 14 residues long. V lost 7 bases, J lost 5 bases, and 7 bases stayed unmatched. The germline gives CDR1 SNHLY, CDR2 FYNNEI. This sample also appeared in a second study, on yellow fever vaccine responses in identical twins. That work adds: Twins reportedly appeared to share part of their vaccine T cell response while keeping part individual.

What was sequenced was CD4+ T cells sorted from blood. The TCR was taken from a woman between 18 and 30 years old in good health. The rearrangement joins TRBV2 to TRBJ1-2, with 10 bases matching TRBD1. The CDR3 loop is CASTFGTGDYGYTF. The CDR3 DNA is TGTGCCAGCACATTCGGGACAGGGGATTATGGCTACACCTTC.